This note documents a single T cell receptor (beta chain) sequence. Its target is unknown. The data are from a study of CD8+ T cells in alopecia areata. Germline loops: CDR1 SEHNR, CDR2 FQNEAQ (reference sequence). V was pared by 3 bases and J by 1 base, with 6 bases between. The CDR3 spans 13 residues. Study-wide findings and caveats: While tofacitinib was given, many expanded lesional clones persisted in scalp and blood. Given one nonresponder, whether baseline CD8+ expansion relates to response remains uncertain.

The treatment here: oral pan-JAK inhibitor, 5-10 mg twice daily. Punch biopsies of lesional scalp, plus peripheral blood, were taken from alopecia areata patients. Extracted RNA was reverse transcribed into cDNA, the sequencing template. This table comes from immunoSEQ multiplex PCR, and its TCRdb copy is limited to in-frame clones, with some not included. The table includes roughly 100,000 clones, approximately 84% detected once. The input for sequencing was CD8+ T cells sorted from blood, taken between weeks 30 and 35, from a patient treated with tofacitinib. V is TRBV7-9 and J is TRBJ1-1; unclear D gene. This clonotype was obtained from a human donor with alopecia areata. The CDR3 sequence is CASSFDTNTEAFF. The CDR3 nucleotides read TGTGCCAGCAGCTTCGACACGAACACTGAAGCTTTCTTT.